These T cell receptor beta chains were read from a single sample in a study of chemoradiotherapy in HPV16-positive cancers. Clones were sequenced by immunoSEQ multiplex PCR, and TCRdb holds only the in-frame ones, with some missing. The sample has some 15,000 clones, 89% seen once. The sample was blood, taken from a patient who underwent chemoradiotherapy. All receptors derive from a human donor with HPV-associated anogenital cancer. CDR3s include the opening cysteine and the closing phenylalanine or tryptophan. D genes are given only for firm matches. Clone size is shown for a subset of rows, as once, few, many or a class of expanded clone.

V gene: TRBV7-8
D gene: NA
J gene: TRBJ1-5
clone size: NA
CDR3 DNA: TGTGCCAGCAGCCCTAAGAAGGGTGGTCAGCCCCAGCATTTT
CDR3 protein: CASSPKKGGQPQHF

V gene: TRBV28
D gene: NA
J gene: TRBJ2-7
clone size: once
CDR3 DNA: TGTGCCAGCACCCCTGTGCGGACAACCTACGAGCAGTACTTC
CDR3 protein: CASTPVRTTYEQYF

V gene: TRBV11-1
D gene: NA
J gene: TRBJ2-2
clone size: NA
CDR3 DNA: TGTGCCAGCAGCCTCGATGGGGCCACCGGGGAGCTGTTTTTT
CDR3 protein: CASSLDGATGELFF

V gene: TRBV11-2
D gene: NA
J gene: TRBJ1-4
clone size: NA
CDR3 DNA: TGTGCCAGCAGCTTAGACGGCTCCGGGGCTGTTGAAAAACTGTTTTTT
CDR3 protein: CASSLDGSGAVEKLFF

V gene: TRBV4-1
D gene: NA
J gene: TRBJ1-4
clone size: NA
CDR3 DNA: TGCGCCAGCAGCCGAGAACAGGGTGCTAATGAAAAACTGTTTTTT
CDR3 protein: CASSREQGANEKLFF

V gene: TRBV27
D gene: NA
J gene: TRBJ1-1
clone size: NA
CDR3 DNA: TGTGCCAGCAGGGGATTGGACCCCTTGAACACTGAAGCTTTCTTT
CDR3 protein: CASRGLDPLNTEAFF

V gene: TRBV23-1
D gene: TRBD1
J gene: TRBJ2-7
clone size: NA
CDR3 DNA: TGCGCCAGCAGCCTCCCCCGTCCGGACAGGGCTCCCTACGAGCAGTACTTC
CDR3 protein: CASSLPRPDRAPYEQYF

V gene: TRBV27
D gene: NA
J gene: TRBJ2-5
clone size: NA
CDR3 DNA: TGTGCCAGCAGGGGACATCCTACCCAAGAGACCCAGTACTTC
CDR3 protein: CASRGHPTQETQYF

V gene: TRBV5-1
D gene: NA
J gene: TRBJ2-3
clone size: NA
CDR3 DNA: TGCGCCAGCAGCTTGGTCGTCGGTTCGGGGGATACGCAGTATTTT
CDR3 protein: CASSLVVGSGDTQYF

V gene: TRBV15
D gene: NA
J gene: TRBJ2-7
clone size: once
CDR3 DNA: TGTGCCACCAGCAGAGATCCGCAGTACGAGCAGTACTTC
CDR3 protein: CATSRDPQYEQYF

V gene: TRBV14
D gene: NA
J gene: TRBJ1-1
clone size: NA
CDR3 DNA: TGTGCCAGCAGCCTTAGGAACACTGAAGCTTTCTTT
CDR3 protein: CASSLRNTEAFF

V gene: TRBV7-9
D gene: NA
J gene: TRBJ2-3
clone size: NA
CDR3 DNA: TGTGCCAGCAGCTACTCCGGGACACTGACCACAGATACGCAGTATTTT
CDR3 protein: CASSYSGTLTTDTQYF

V gene: TRBV25-1
D gene: TRBD1
J gene: TRBJ1-5
clone size: NA
CDR3 DNA: TGTGCCAGCAGTGGTGGACAGGAGGGAAGCAATCAGCCCCAGCATTTT
CDR3 protein: CASSGGQEGSNQPQHF

V gene: TRBV4-2
D gene: NA
J gene: TRBJ1-4
clone size: few
CDR3 DNA: TGTGCCAGCAGCCAAGATCTCGTGACATCCAGAGGACCGACTAATGAAAAACTGTTTTTT
CDR3 protein: CASSQDLVTSRGPTNEKLFF

V gene: TRBV6-5
D gene: TRBD2
J gene: TRBJ2-1
clone size: NA
CDR3 DNA: TGTGCCAGCACCAAGACTAGCAGCCTCTACAATGAGCAGTTCTTC
CDR3 protein: CASTKTSSLYNEQFF

V gene: TRBV25-1
D gene: TRBD2
J gene: TRBJ2-5
clone size: NA
CDR3 DNA: TGTGCCAGCAATAGAGCGGGACGCCAAGAGACCCAGTACTTC
CDR3 protein: CASNRAGRQETQYF

V gene: TRBV10-3
D gene: NA
J gene: TRBJ2-5
clone size: NA
CDR3 DNA: TGTGCCATCAGTGACCTCAGGGGATACCAAGAGACCCAGTACTTC
CDR3 protein: CAISDLRGYQETQYF

V gene: TRBV4-3
D gene: TRBD2
J gene: TRBJ2-2
clone size: NA
CDR3 DNA: TGCGCCAGCAGCCAAGTTGGACTAGACACCGGGGAGCTGTTTTTT
CDR3 protein: CASSQVGLDTGELFF

V gene: TRBV6-6
D gene: TRBD2
J gene: TRBJ2-2
clone size: NA
CDR3 DNA: TGTGCCAGCAGTTACTCCCGGGAGGGGGGCACCGGGGAGCTGTTTTTT
CDR3 protein: CASSYSREGGTGELFF

V gene: TRBV6-5
D gene: NA
J gene: TRBJ2-1
clone size: NA
CDR3 DNA: TGTGCCAGCAGTTACTCCCAACTGGGGGATGGTGTGCAGTTCTTC
CDR3 protein: CASSYSQLGDGVQFF

V gene: TRBV19
D gene: TRBD2
J gene: TRBJ2-3
clone size: NA
CDR3 DNA: TGTGCCAGTGGTAGCGGGAGGTCAGATACGCAGTATTTT
CDR3 protein: CASGSGRSDTQYF

V gene: TRBV6-5
D gene: TRBD1
J gene: TRBJ1-2
clone size: NA
CDR3 DNA: TGTGCCAGCAAGCCGGGACAGGGTCGACCCTATGGCTACACCTTC
CDR3 protein: CASKPGQGRPYGYTF

V gene: TRBV28
D gene: NA
J gene: TRBJ2-3
clone size: NA
CDR3 DNA: TGTGCCAGCAGTTTTCGGGATACGCAGTATTTT
CDR3 protein: CASSFRDTQYF

V gene: TRBV5-1
D gene: TRBD2
J gene: TRBJ2-7
clone size: NA
CDR3 DNA: TGCGCCAGCAGCGGCCAGACTAGCACCTACGAGCAGTACTTC
CDR3 protein: CASSGQTSTYEQYF

V gene: TRBV25-1
D gene: TRBD2
J gene: TRBJ2-2
clone size: once
CDR3 DNA: TGTGCCAGCAGCGGGACTAGCGGGTCTTACACCGGGGAGCTGTTTTTT
CDR3 protein: CASSGTSGSYTGELFF

V gene: TRBV7-2
D gene: NA
J gene: TRBJ1-4
clone size: NA
CDR3 DNA: TGTGCCAGCAGCTTTTACAGGGATGAAAAACTGTTTTTT
CDR3 protein: CASSFYRDEKLFF

V gene: TRBV2
D gene: NA
J gene: TRBJ2-1
clone size: NA
CDR3 DNA: TGTGCCAGCAAGGCGAGCTCCTACAATGAGCAGTTCTTC
CDR3 protein: CASKASSYNEQFF

V gene: TRBV9
D gene: TRBD1
J gene: TRBJ2-1
clone size: NA
CDR3 DNA: TGTGCCAGCAGCCCCCGGACCGGGACAGGGGACAATGAGCAGTTCTTC
CDR3 protein: CASSPRTGTGDNEQFF

V gene: TRBV19
D gene: TRBD1
J gene: TRBJ1-2
clone size: NA
CDR3 DNA: TGTGCCAGTAGTCCCTGGACAGGTAAAAACTATGGCTACACCTTC
CDR3 protein: CASSPWTGKNYGYTF

V gene: TRBV5-1
D gene: NA
J gene: TRBJ2-7
clone size: NA
CDR3 DNA: TGCGCCAGCAGCTTGGGACCAGGGTCTGGGTACGAGCAGTACTTC
CDR3 protein: CASSLGPGSGYEQYF

V gene: TRBV11-2
D gene: NA
J gene: TRBJ1-3
clone size: NA
CDR3 DNA: TGTGCCAGCAGCAAATATCAGGAGCTCGGGGTACAGAGAGGAAACACCATATATTTT
CDR3 protein: CASSKYQELGVQRGNTIYF

V gene: TRBV19
D gene: TRBD1
J gene: TRBJ1-6
clone size: once
CDR3 DNA: TGTGCCAGTAGTCGGACAGGTGCCTCCTATAATTCACCCCTCCACTTT
CDR3 protein: CASSRTGASYNSPLHF